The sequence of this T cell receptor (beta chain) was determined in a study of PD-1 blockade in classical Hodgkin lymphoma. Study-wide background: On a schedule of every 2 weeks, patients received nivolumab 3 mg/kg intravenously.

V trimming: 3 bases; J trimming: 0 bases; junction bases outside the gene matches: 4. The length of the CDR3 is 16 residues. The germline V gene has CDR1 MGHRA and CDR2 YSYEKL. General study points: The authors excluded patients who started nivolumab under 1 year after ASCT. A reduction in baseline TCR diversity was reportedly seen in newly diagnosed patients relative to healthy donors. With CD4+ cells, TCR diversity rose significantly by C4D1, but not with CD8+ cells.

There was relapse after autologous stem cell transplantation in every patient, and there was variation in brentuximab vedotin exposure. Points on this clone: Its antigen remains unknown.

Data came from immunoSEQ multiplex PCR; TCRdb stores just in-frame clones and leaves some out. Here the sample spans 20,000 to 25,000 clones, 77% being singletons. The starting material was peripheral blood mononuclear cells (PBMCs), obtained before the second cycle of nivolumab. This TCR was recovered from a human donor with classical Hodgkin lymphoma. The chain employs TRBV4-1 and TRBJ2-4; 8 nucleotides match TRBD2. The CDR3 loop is CASSHPLAVAKNIQYF. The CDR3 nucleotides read TGCGCCAGCAGCCATCCACTAGCGGTAGCCAAAAACATTCAGTACTTC.